This entry lists 4 T cell receptor beta chains sequenced from one sample in a study of early stage breast cancer tumors. The table came from immunoSEQ multiplex PCR; TCRdb's copy has only in-frame clones and leaves some out. The sample shows 44,000 or so clones, approximately 80% of them seen only once. The specimen sequenced was blood. These TCRs come from a person in their fifties with breast cancer.

Note on this clone: Additional DNA sequences in this sample encode the identical CDR3. The rearrangement joins TRBV2 to TRBJ2-3; no clear D. Germline V CDR1 and CDR2: SNHLY, FYNNEI. V was clipped by 6 bases and J by 2 bases, with 3 bases between them. The CDR3 length is 11 residues. CDR3 loop: CASSTTDTQYF. CDR3 nucleotides: TGTGCCAGCAGCACCACAGATACGCAGTATTTT.

V and J are TRBV7-6 and TRBJ2-7, with TRBD1 identical over 9 bases. The CDR3 covers 14 residues. V dropped 5 bases and J dropped 3; count of bases not matched to a gene: 5. The germline gives CDR1 SGHVS, CDR2 FNYEAQ. The CDR3 sequence is CASSPTGGDYEQYF. In nucleotides, the CDR3 is TGTGCCAGCAGCCCGACAGGGGGTGACTACGAGCAGTACTTC.

The chain carries TRBV5-6 and TRBJ2-7; the D gene could be TRBD1 or TRBD2 (6 bases each). Germline V gene sequence: CDR1 SGHDT, CDR2 YYEEEE. V was clipped by 4 bases and J by 5 bases, with 22 bases between them. This CDR3 comprises 16 residues. The CDR3 DNA reads as TGTGCCAGCAGCCGGCCGGGGGCAGGGAGCTTTCACGAGCAGTACTTC. Amino acids: CASSRPGAGSFHEQYF.

The V and J genes are TRBV5-5 and TRBJ2-3; 10 nucleotides line up with TRBD2. Germline V gives CDR1 SGHKS, CDR2 YYEKEE (reference sequence). With V trimmed by 4 bases and J by 1 base, 9 bases remained unmatched. There are 17 residues in the CDR3. In nucleotides, the CDR3 is TGTGCCAGCAGCAAGGTATCTCTAGCGGGAGGCACAGATACGCAGTATTTT. It is translated as CASSKVSLAGGTDTQYF. Filled out from reference TRBV5-5 and TRBJ2-3, the complete variable domain reads DAGVTQSPTHLIKTRGQQVTLRCSPISGHKSVSWYQQVLGQGPQFIFQYYEKEERGRGNFPDRFSARQFPNYSSELNVNALLLGDSALYLCASSKVSLAGGTDTQYFGPGTRLTVL.